The 6 T cell receptor beta chains given below trace back to one sample, sequenced in a study of T cells in Graves' hyperthyroidism and ophthalmopathy. Template material for amplifying TCR beta CDR3 regions consisted of RNA transcripts. Initially, a first-round RT-PCR of the TCR CDR3 employed the HTBI primer set. MiXCR, run by TCRdb on the multiplex PCR reads, gives a single entry per CDR3 protein. The sample yields 640,000 or so distinct CDR3 sequences, roughly 15% seen once. The sequenced material came from blood. All receptors derive from a woman aged 40 to 50 with Graves' ophthalmopathy.

This clonotype was found many times. V usage is TRBV6-5 and J usage is TRBJ2-7; the match to TRBD2 covers 7 bases. The germline V gene encodes CDR1 MNHEY and CDR2 SVGAGI. The CDR3 loop spans 15 amino acids. The trim removed 2 bases at V and 5 bases at J, leaving 9 bases unmatched. The CDR3 is CASSYPGLEKHEQYF. CDR3 sequence (DNA): TGTGCCAGCAGTTACCCCGGACTAGAGAAGCACGAGCAGTACTTC.

This clonotype was seen ten or more times. V is TRBV18 and J is TRBJ1-1; D remains unclear. This CDR3 spans 13 amino acids. Germline V gene sequence: CDR1 KGHSH, CDR2 LQKENI. V gave up 6 bases and J gave up 7 bases, with 15 bases separating them. CDR3 residues: CASSDLWRFEAFF. Written as DNA, the CDR3 is TGTGCCAGCTCCGATCTCTGGCGTTTTGAAGCTTTCTTT.

This clonotype was seen repeatedly, ten times or more. The rearrangement uses TRBV7-2 and TRBJ2-7; 8 bases map to TRBD1. Per the germline V gene, CDR1 is SGHTA and CDR2 is FQGNSA. J lost 4 bases, V lost 2 bases, and 4 bases had no gene match. The CDR3 consists of 14 residues. The CDR3 loop is CASSLLTGEYEQYF. CDR3 DNA sequence: TGTGCCAGCAGCTTACTGACAGGGGAATACGAGCAGTACTTC.

This clonotype was observed many times. This chain connects TRBV19 to TRBJ1-5; 7 bases line up with TRBD1. Looked up from germline, CDR1 is LNHDA and CDR2 is SQIVND (reference sequence). With 6 bases clipped from V and 7 bases from J, the junction kept 6 bases outside the gene matches. The CDR3 has 13 residues. The CDR3 is CASSGDSWQPQHF. The CDR3 nucleotides are TGTGCCAGTAGCGGGGACAGTTGGCAGCCCCAGCATTTT.

This clonotype was counted only a few times. The chain combines TRBV5-1 with TRBJ2-7, with 12 positions matching TRBD2. V trimming: 5 bases; J trimming: 6 bases; junction bases outside the gene matches: 6. The CDR3 is 14 residues long. Looked up from germline, CDR1 is SGHRS and CDR2 is YFSETQ. Here the CDR3 DNA reads TGCGCCAGCAGGGATGGACTAGCGGGAACCGAGCAGTACTTC. Translation gives CASRDGLAGTEQYF.

Many counts were recorded for this clonotype. The chain carries TRBV19 and TRBJ2-4; D unresolved. CDR3 length equals 14 residues. V was pared by 4 bases and J by 0 bases, with 7 bases between. CDR1 is LNHDA, CDR2 SQIVND, per germline (reference sequence). The CDR3 loop reads CASSRHLAKNIQYF. The CDR3 region has the DNA TGTGCCAGTAGTAGGCACCTAGCCAAAAACATTCAGTACTTC.